This TCR beta chain was recorded in a study of blood T cell repertoires in COVID-19. Study overall: Both acute and convalescent COVID-19 samples were obtained from the United States, Italy and Spain. Sample material is recorded as cDNA or gDNA derived from T cells, B-cell-depleted T cells, or PBMCs.

V lost 6 bases, J lost 0 bases, and 8 bases lay in between. Germline CDR1 reads MDHEN; CDR2 reads SYDVKM. CDR3 size: 13 residues. Under the authors' procedure: Amplification from reference gene primers served as the basis for estimated nucleated cell counts. Data came from immunoSEQ multiplex PCR; TCRdb stores just in-frame clones and leaves some out. V and J calls and clone size are those listed in that table; D and trimming were worked out from the DNA. This sample yields about 99,000 clones, of which about 79% are seen a single time; roughly 3.4% belongs to the top ten. The TCR comes from a woman of 80 years or more with active or convalescent COVID-19. The sequenced material came from peripheral blood. The rearrangement links TRBV28 to TRBJ1-2, with a tentative D call TRBD1 (6 bases). The CDR3 is CASRTGPNYGYTF. In DNA form, the CDR3 reads TGTGCCAGCAGGACAGGCCCTAACTATGGCTACACCTTC.